These 21 T cell receptor beta chains originate from one sample sequenced in a study of neurological immune-mediated disorders. TCRdb fed the 5' RACE reads into MiXCR, producing one record per CDR3 protein. The sample yields tens of thousands of distinct CDR3 sequences, about 13% seen once. Time point given: longitudinal time-point 3. The sequenced sample consisted of PBMCs. The receptors originated from a man aged 25-45 years in good health.

This clonotype was observed many times. V usage is TRBV5-1 and J usage is TRBJ2-6; unclear D gene. V shed 2 bases and J shed 1 base, with 10 bases lying between them. Germline-derived CDR1 and CDR2 are SGHRS and YFSETQ. The CDR3 sequence is 16 residues long. In DNA form, the CDR3 reads TGCGCCAGCAGCTTAAGCGTCGGGTCTGGGGCCAACGTCCTGACTTTC. Residues: CASSLSVGSGANVLTF.

This clonotype has at least ten counts. The chain recombines TRBV5-1 with TRBJ1-3, with D possibly being TRBD1 (5 bases). The germline gives CDR1 SGHRS, CDR2 YFSETQ. Trimming pared 3 bases from V and 0 bases from J, leaving 7 bases between. This CDR3 comprises 14 residues. This CDR3 reads CASSSGHSGNTIYF. In DNA form, the CDR3 reads TGCGCCAGCAGCTCCGGACACTCTGGAAACACCATATATTTT.

This clonotype was seen at least ten times. The genes are TRBV7-6 and TRBJ2-7; D is ambiguous. The CDR3 is made up of 12 amino acids. Trimming stripped 1 base from V and 3 bases from J, with 4 bases between. Germline CDR1 is SGHVS and CDR2 is FNYEAQ. CDR3 loop: CASSLVGYEQYF. DNA of the CDR3: TGTGCCAGCAGCTTAGTTGGCTACGAGCAGTACTTC.

At least ten counts were recorded for this clonotype. V usage is TRBV7-9 and J usage is TRBJ1-1, with D uncertain. Between the trimmed V and J ends, which lost 1 base and 1 base, there was a span of 7 bases. This CDR3 contains 14 residues. From germline, CDR1 is SEHNR and CDR2 FQNEAQ (reference sequence). The CDR3 is CASSLGRQNTEAFF. The CDR3 region has the DNA TGTGCCAGCAGCTTAGGACGGCAGAACACTGAAGCTTTCTTT.

This clonotype was recorded many times. The rearrangement uses TRBV20-1 and TRBJ2-1; D tentatively reads TRBD1 or TRBD2 (6 bases each). V lost 6 bases and J lost 3, with 15 bases in between. Germline V CDR1 and CDR2: DFQATT, SNEGSKA (reference sequence). The CDR3 has 14 residues. Here the CDR3 reads CSARGGQIYNEQFF. For the CDR3, the DNA is TGCAGTGCCAGGGGAGGACAGATCTACAATGAGCAGTTCTTC.

This clonotype was seen many times. V and J are TRBV7-3 and TRBJ2-7, with 9 bases fitting TRBD2. The CDR3 spans 14 residues. Trimming took 5 bases from V and 1 from J; bases not matched to a gene: 3. Germline CDR1 is SGHTA and CDR2 is FQGTGA. CDR3 residues: CASSLLAGSYEQYF. The CDR3 DNA reads TGTGCCAGCAGCCTTCTAGCGGGGTCCTACGAGCAGTACTTC. Combining the CDR3 with reference TRBV7-3 and TRBJ2-7 gives the whole variable domain GAGVSQTPSNKVTEKGKYVELRCDPISGHTALYWYRQSLGQGPEFLIYFQGTGAADDSGLPNDRFFAVRPEGSVSTLKIQRTERGDSAVYLCASSLLAGSYEQYFGPGTRLTVT.

This clonotype has at least ten counts. The V and J genes are TRBV5-1 and TRBJ2-5; no clear D gene. The V gene's germline CDR1 is SGHRS and CDR2 YFSETQ. The ends were cut back, 2 bases at V and 8 bases at J, with 16 bases in the middle. The CDR3 is 14 amino acids. For the CDR3, the DNA is TGCGCCAGCAGCTTAGGGTTGAGACCAGAAACCCAGTACTTC. The encoded protein is CASSLGLRPETQYF.

There are many counts of this clonotype. The genes are TRBV12-3 or TRBV12-4 and TRBJ1-4; tentatively, D is TRBD1 (6 bases). CDR3 length: 14 amino acids. The germline V and J ends were trimmed by 5 bases and 6 bases, with 13 bases remaining between them. The CDR3 region has the DNA TGTGCCAGCAGTCTGACGGGGGGCGATGAAAAACTGTTTTTT. It is translated as CASSLTGGDEKLFF.

This clonotype was recorded many times. In nucleotides, the CDR3 is TGCGCCAGCAAAGAGGCTCTCACAGATACGCAGTATTTT. Its protein is CASKEALTDTQYF. This chain links TRBV5-1 with TRBJ2-3; D uncertain. Germline CDR1 reads SGHRS; CDR2 reads YFSETQ. Trimming stripped 6 bases from V and 2 bases from J, with 10 bases between. This CDR3 contains 13 residues.

This clonotype was seen at least ten times. The rearrangement uses TRBV28 and TRBJ2-7; TRBD1 matches 9 bases. Germline V lookup: CDR1 MDHEN, CDR2 SYDVKM. After removal of 7 bases from V and 2 bases from J, the junction contained 18 bases not matched to a gene. This CDR3 region has 18 residues. CDR3 in DNA: TGTGCCAGCATCCCGGGACAGGGAAGAGTGGGAGCGACCTACGAGCAGTACTTC. This encodes CASIPGQGRVGATYEQYF.

This clonotype has ten or more counts. This chain joins TRBV21-1 and TRBJ1-2. TRBV21-1 is deemed a pseudogene. The CDR3 consists of 13 residues. CDR3 sequence reads: CASIERRAYSYTF. CDR3 DNA sequence: TGTGCCAGCATAGAAAGACGGGCTTATAGCTACACCTTC.

This clonotype was detected once. The junction departs from germline at one end; a sequencing error may be responsible. This chain connects TRBV7-9 to TRBJ2-1; D might be TRBD2 (5 bases). This CDR3 has 18 amino acids. The V gene's germline CDR1 is SEHNR and CDR2 FQNEAQ (reference sequence). CDR3 sequence reads: CASSPHRGPRGPDNEKFF. CDR3 DNA: TGTGCCAGCAGCCCCCATAGAGGCCCGAGAGGGCCAGACAATGAGAAGTTCTTC.

There are many counts of this clonotype. The chain employs TRBV28 and TRBJ2-1; D is unresolved. V shed 7 bases and J shed 0 bases, with 10 bases lying between them. The CDR3 contains 14 residues. CDR1 is MDHEN and CDR2 is SYDVKM in the germline V gene. In nucleotides, the CDR3 is TGTGCCAGCATCAGAGAAAGCTCCTACAATGAGCAGTTCTTC. The encoded protein is CASIRESSYNEQFF. Variable domain in full (rest from reference TRBV28 and TRBJ2-1): DVKVTQSSRYLVKRTGEKVFLECVQDMDHENMFWYRQDPGLGLRLIYFSYDVKMKEKGDIPEGYSVSREKKERFSLILESASTNQTSMYLCASIRESSYNEQFFGPGTRLTVL.

This clonotype appeared many times. The V call is TRBV27, the J call TRBJ1-2; 7 bases line up with TRBD1. The CDR3 has 14 residues. Germline V lookup: CDR1 MNHEY, CDR2 SMNVEV (reference sequence). The V segment lost 5 bases and the J segment 7 bases; nucleotides outside the gene matches: 10. The CDR3 protein is CASSPDRQGSGYTF. The CDR3 coding sequence is TGTGCCAGCAGTCCGGACCGACAGGGCTCTGGCTACACCTTC.

This clonotype was seen just once. This may stem from a read error, because a much larger clone lies one nucleotide away. The chain recombines TRBV3-1 with TRBJ2-2; no clear D gene. This CDR3 is built from 14 residues. The ends were cut back, 4 bases at V and 10 bases at J, with 16 bases in the middle. Germline V CDR1 and CDR2: LGHDT, YNNKEL (reference sequence). This CDR3 is CASSPAAGSEELFF. DNA for the CDR3: TGTGCCAGCAGCCCCGCTGCCGGTTCCGAGGAGCTGTTTTTT.

This clonotype was observed at least ten times. The rearrangement uses TRBV20-1 and TRBJ1-3; TRBD1 is a possible D gene (6 bases). CDR3 length: 15 amino acids. Trimming stripped 0 bases from V and 0 bases from J, with 9 bases between. Per germline, CDR1 DFQATT and CDR2 SNEGSKA (reference sequence). CDR3 DNA: TGCAGTGCTAGAGACGCACAGGGCTCTGGAAACACCATATATTTT. It codes for CSARDAQGSGNTIYF.

This clonotype was seen many times. The genes are TRBV20-1 and TRBJ2-5; D may be TRBD1 (6 bases). From germline, CDR1 is DFQATT and CDR2 SNEGSKA (reference sequence). V was clipped by 6 bases and J by 5 bases, with 16 bases between them. CDR3 length: 13 amino acids. DNA of the CDR3: TGCAGTGCCGTTAACAGGGCCGGGGAGACCCAGTACTTC. It specifies CSAVNRAGETQYF.

Many counts were recorded for this clonotype. The CDR3 coding sequence is TGTGCCATCAGTGGGACACCAAACATTCAGTACTTC. Translating gives CAISGTPNIQYF. The rearrangement joins TRBV10-3 to TRBJ2-4; TRBD1 is a possible D gene (5 bases). Trimming pared 4 bases from V and 6 bases from J, leaving 7 bases between. CDR3 length equals 12 residues. CDR1 is ENHRY and CDR2 is SYGVKD in the germline V gene.

This clonotype was detected many times. This chain joins TRBV27 and TRBJ1-4; 8 bases match TRBD1. The CDR3 runs 14 residues. The trim removed 7 bases at V and 5 bases at J, leaving 6 bases unmatched. From germline, CDR1 is MNHEY and CDR2 SMNVEV (reference sequence). CDR3 loop: CASTTDRENEKLFF. CDR3 bases: TGTGCCAGCACCACGGACAGGGAGAATGAAAAACTGTTTTTT.

This clonotype appeared many times. The chain links TRBV5-1 to TRBJ1-5, with TRBD1 matching 8 bases. V lost 4 bases and J lost 6; bases outside the gene matches: 9. The V gene's germline CDR1 is SGHRS and CDR2 YFSETQ. CDR3 size: 15 residues. The CDR3, as DNA: TGCGCCAGCAGCCCGGGAGGACAGGGTGTTCAGCCCCAGCATTTT. Its translation: CASSPGGQGVQPQHF.

This clonotype was seen repeatedly, ten times or more. The chain carries TRBV6-6 and TRBJ2-3; TRBD2 is a possible D gene (5 bases). Germline V gene data show CDR1 as MNHNY and CDR2 as SVGAGI (reference sequence). The CDR3 length is 16 residues. V lost 4 bases to trimming and J lost 0 bases, with 14 bases between them. Here the CDR3 reads CASSSKLGSSTDTQYF. The CDR3, as DNA: TGTGCCAGCAGTTCCAAACTAGGGAGCAGCACAGATACGCAGTATTTT.